Below are 24 T cell receptor beta chains sequenced from a single sample in a study of blood T cells in healthy people across ages. Sample-barcoded 5' priming and a J-beta primer mix drove a second PCR of roughly 7 to 11 cycles. Using its own MiXCR run on the 5' RACE reads, TCRdb lists one record per CDR3 protein. Of 600,000 to 650,000 distinct CDR3 sequences in the sample, about 54% were seen once. Sequenced: blood. These receptor sequences come from a man aged 55 to 70 in good health.

The V call is TRBV4-1, the J call TRBJ2-3; no reliable D call. The CDR3 has 17 residues. Germline assignment: CDR1 MGHRA and CDR2 YSYEKL. V lost 0 bases to trimming and J lost 1 base, with 14 bases between them. CDR3 residues: CASSQDPYYQRTDTQYF. The CDR3 DNA is TGCGCCAGCAGCCAAGATCCGTACTACCAACGCACAGATACGCAGTATTTT.

J is TRBJ2-5 and V is TRBV29-1, with unresolved D. This CDR3 has 11 residues. Deletions cut 7 bases from V and 3 bases from J, with 9 bases between. Germline lookup yields CDR1 SQVTM and CDR2 ANQGSEA. The CDR3 here is CSAEQKETQYF. CDR3 bases: TGCAGCGCGGAACAGAAAGAGACCCAGTACTTC.

This clonotype turned up a few times. V gene TRBV10-1 combines with J gene TRBJ2-5; no firm D call. V was pared by 4 bases and J by 3 bases, with 12 bases between. Germline V gene lookup returns CDR1 WNHNN and CDR2 SYGVQD (reference sequence). The CDR3 is made up of 14 amino acids. CDR3 bases: TGCGCCAGCAGTGCAGGCACTTGGGAAGAGACCCAGTACTTC. This gives the protein CASSAGTWEETQYF.

The V gene is TRBV2, the J gene TRBJ2-1; D possibly matches TRBD1 or TRBD2 (5 bases each). V lost 1 base and J 6 bases, leaving 10 bases between the germline ends. CDR3 length: 14 amino acids. Per germline, CDR1 SNHLY and CDR2 FYNNEI. Written as DNA, the CDR3 is TGTGCCAGCAGTGAAGTCAGGGCGGGCAATGAGCAGTTCTTC. This sequence encodes CASSEVRAGNEQFF.

The sample holds a few counts of this clonotype. Since a much larger clone is just one base distant, this may be a read error. The chain employs TRBV7-9 and TRBJ2-7; 9 nucleotides align to TRBD1. V was pared by 4 bases and J by 7 bases, with 11 bases of the junction left unmatched. Germline assignment: CDR1 SEHNR and CDR2 FQNEAQ (reference sequence). This CDR3 spans 15 amino acids. The CDR3 loop is CASSSGTGIYNEQYF. In DNA form, the CDR3 reads TGTGCCAGCAGCTCCGGGACAGGGATTTACAATGAGCAGTACTTC.

V usage is TRBV3-1 and J usage is TRBJ2-5; 15 bases fit TRBD2. V shed 4 bases, J shed 5 bases, and the junction held 8 bases outside the gene matches. The CDR3 sequence is 17 residues long. The germline CDR1 and CDR2 sequences are LGHDT and YNNKEL (reference sequence). DNA for the CDR3: TGTGCCAGCAGCCCTTGGACTAGCGGGGGGGCGAGGGAGACCCAGTACTTC. Translation: CASSPWTSGGARETQYF.

This clonotype was counted a few times. CDR3 sequence: CASSTTPTGYEQYF. For the CDR3, the DNA is TGTGCCAGCAGCACAACGCCGACAGGTTACGAGCAGTACTTC. The rearrangement links TRBV21-1 to TRBJ2-7; TRBD1, the table's D call, lacks a check against the DNA. TRBV21-1 is noted as a pseudogene. There are 14 residues in the CDR3.

With regard to this clonotype: At one of its ends the junction is not consistent with the germline gene, which may arise from a read error. The J gene is TRBJ2-1, the V gene TRBV6-5; 7 nucleotides line up with TRBD1. CDR3 length: 12 amino acids. Germline CDR1 reads MNHEY; CDR2 reads SVGAGI. The CDR3 loop reads CACRGIWDEQFF. The CDR3 DNA sequence: TGTGCCTGCAGGGGGATCTGGGATGAGCAGTTCTTC.

Only one count was recorded for this clonotype. This may stem from a read error, because a much larger clone lies one nucleotide away. The J gene is TRBJ2-7, the V gene TRBV3-1; D uncertain. Germline CDR1 is LGHDT and CDR2 is YNNKEL (reference sequence). The CDR3 is made up of 14 amino acids. V was cut by 0 bases and J by 12 bases, with 18 bases left in between. The CDR3 bases are TGTGCCAGCAGCCAAGATCGAGGTGGAGAGACCCTGTACTTC. Translation gives CASSQDRGGETLYF.

This clonotype was seen at least ten times. The chain couples TRBV7-8 to TRBJ1-4; D gene uncertain. This CDR3 contains 14 residues. The V gene lost 1 base and the J gene lost 8 bases, with 11 bases spanning the gap. CDR1 is SGHVS, CDR2 FQNEAQ, per germline. The CDR3, as DNA: TGTGCCAGCAGCTTAGAAGTCCATTTCGAAAAACTGTTTTTT. Its protein product is CASSLEVHFEKLFF.

The chain links TRBV29-1 to TRBJ1-1; 10 bases map to TRBD1. Trimming removed 6 bases from V and 0 bases from J; junction bases left unmatched: 10. The germline CDR1 and CDR2 sequences are SQVTM and ANQGSEA. The CDR3 covers 16 residues. For the CDR3, the DNA is TGCAGCGTGCGCCAAGAGGGACAGGGGATGAACACTGAAGCTTTCTTT. It specifies CSVRQEGQGMNTEAFF.

This clonotype was observed a few times. The J gene is TRBJ2-5, the V gene TRBV28; a weak D match, TRBD1 (6 bases). Germline CDR1 reads MDHEN; CDR2 reads SYDVKM. Trimming left V 5 bases short and J 1 base short, with 14 bases between. CDR3 length equals 15 residues. CDR3 loop: CASSGYLGAQETQYF. The CDR3 DNA reads as TGTGCCAGCAGTGGCTATTTGGGGGCCCAAGAGACCCAGTACTTC.

The rearrangement joins TRBV7-2 to TRBJ2-5, with D perhaps being TRBD1 or TRBD2 (5 bases each). Germline CDR1 is SGHTA and CDR2 is FQGNSA. V was clipped by 1 base and J by 10 bases, with 16 bases between them. The CDR3 covers 14 residues. CDR3 sequence: CASSLVATGTSQYF. For the CDR3, the DNA is TGTGCCAGCAGCTTAGTCGCCACCGGGACCAGCCAGTACTTC.

The chain has TRBV6-6 and TRBJ2-3; weak D call: TRBD2 (7 bases). The V and J ends lost 7 bases and 0 bases respectively, with 17 bases between them. Germline V gene sequence: CDR1 MNHNY, CDR2 SVGAGI (reference sequence). This CDR3 spans 16 amino acids. CDR3 bases: TGTGCCAGCACTAAACGCGGGGGCGCTAGCACAGATACGCAGTATTTT. It yields the protein CASTKRGGASTDTQYF.

The rearrangement joins TRBV2 to TRBJ1-1; D gene ambiguous. V was cut by 4 bases and J by 0 bases, with 9 bases left in between. The CDR3 contains 14 residues. Looked up from germline, CDR1 is SNHLY and CDR2 is FYNNEI. The CDR3 bases are TGTGCCAGCAGTGTAGCGCAGTTGAACACTGAAGCTTTCTTT. The encoded protein is CASSVAQLNTEAFF. Complete variable domain (other parts from reference TRBV2 and TRBJ1-1): EPEVTQTPSHQVTQMGQEVILRCVPISNHLYFYWYRQILGQKVEFLVSFYNNEISEKSEIFDDQFSVERPDGSNFTLKIRSTKLEDSAMYFCASSVAQLNTEAFFGQGTRLTVV.

This clonotype was counted only a few times. V and J are TRBV3-1 and TRBJ2-1; D not certain. Germline lookup yields CDR1 LGHDT and CDR2 YNNKEL (reference sequence). Trimming cost V 6 bases and J 0 bases, with 9 bases left between them. The CDR3 runs to 14 residues. The CDR3 region is CASRGISSYNEQFF. CDR3 nucleotides: TGTGCCAGCAGAGGGATCAGCTCCTACAATGAGCAGTTCTTC.

This chain connects TRBV27 to TRBJ2-2, with TRBD1 matching over 9 bases. V lost 3 bases, J lost 2 bases, and 10 bases stayed unmatched. Germline loops: CDR1 MNHEY, CDR2 SMNVEV (reference sequence). This CDR3 has 18 residues. The CDR3, as DNA: TGTGCCAGCAGTTTCTTTCCGGGGACAGGGACTAACACCGGGGAGCTGTTTTTT. Translating it yields CASSFFPGTGTNTGELFF.

This chain uses TRBV6-5 with TRBJ2-3; D not resolved. From germline, CDR1 is MNHEY and CDR2 SVGAGI. Trimming removed 2 bases from V and 6 bases from J, with 12 bases in between. The CDR3 covers 14 residues. CDR3 protein: CASSYGRPGDTQYF. For the CDR3, the DNA is TGTGCCAGCAGTTACGGCAGACCCGGGGATACGCAGTATTTT.

CDR3 DNA: TGCGCCAGCAGCCACCAACCAGCGGGACCCTACAATGAGCAGTTCTTC. Translation: CASSHQPAGPYNEQFF. The V gene is TRBV4-1, the J gene TRBJ2-1, with TRBD2 matching 7 bases. J lost 2 bases, V lost 3 bases, and 7 bases had no gene match. The CDR3 loop spans 16 amino acids. Looked up from germline, CDR1 is MGHRA and CDR2 is YSYEKL.

This clonotype was seen more than once but under ten times. The rearrangement links TRBV10-3 to TRBJ2-5; TRBD1 matches at 7 bases. In germline, CDR1 is ENHRY, CDR2 SYGVKD. J lost 5 bases, V lost 8 bases, and 8 bases had no gene match. The CDR3 loop spans 13 amino acids. CDR3 amino acids: CAIGRQGLETQYF. The CDR3 DNA reads as TGTGCCATCGGGAGACAGGGATTGGAGACCCAGTACTTC.

The chain couples TRBV28 to TRBJ2-5, with 9 bases fitting TRBD2. The length of the CDR3 is 16 residues. V gave up 0 bases and J gave up 2 bases; unmatched junction bases: 4. The germline CDR1 and CDR2 sequences are MDHEN and SYDVKM. Here the CDR3 DNA reads TGTGCCAGCAGTTTATGGGCTAGCGGGGAACAAGAGACCCAGTACTTC. Translation gives CASSLWASGEQETQYF.

This chain links TRBV7-2 with TRBJ2-5, with D possibly matching TRBD2 (5 bases). In germline, CDR1 is SGHTA, CDR2 FQGNSA. The length of the CDR3 is 15 residues. Trimming left V 9 bases short and J 7 bases short, with 24 bases between. For the CDR3, the DNA is TGTGCCAGTTCGGCTCGAAGTGGGGAGCCAAGGACCCAGTACTTC. Translating gives CASSARSGEPRTQYF.

The chain recombines TRBV20-1 with TRBJ2-1, with 7 bases lining up with TRBD2. The ends lost 1 base at V and 2 bases at J; junction bases unmatched: 2. Germline V lookup: CDR1 DFQATT, CDR2 SNEGSKA (reference sequence). The CDR3 runs to 14 residues. DNA for the CDR3: TGCAGTGCTAGAGGCGGACTAGCCTACAATGAGCAGTTCTTC. Residues: CSARGGLAYNEQFF.

This chain connects TRBV6-6 to TRBJ2-1, with D possibly called TRBD1 or TRBD2 (5 bases each). The length of the CDR3 is 15 residues. V shed 0 bases and J shed 0 bases, with 6 bases lying between them. Germline V gene data show CDR1 as MNHNY and CDR2 as SVGAGI (reference sequence). CDR3 amino acids: CASSYSGDSYNEQFF. The CDR3 bases are TGTGCCAGCAGTTACTCGGGGGACTCCTACAATGAGCAGTTCTTC.